The 30 T cell receptor beta chains in this list originate from one sample, sequenced in a study of T cells in Graves' hyperthyroidism and ophthalmopathy. Amplified TCR beta CDR3 regions came from RNA transcripts. RT-PCR in the first round (using the HTBI primer set) targeted the TCR CDR3. One entry per CDR3 protein results from TCRdb running MiXCR on the multiplex PCR reads. The sample lists 480,000 or so distinct CDR3 sequences, around 14% occurring once. The specimen was blood. Receptors were obtained from a young woman with Graves' hyperthyroidism.

A note on this clonotype: This may stem from a read error, because a much larger clone lies one nucleotide away. The chain employs TRBV20-1 and TRBJ2-1, with D uncertain. The CDR3 consists of 14 residues. Germline V gene sequence: CDR1 DFQATT, CDR2 SNEGSKA (reference sequence). The CDR3 nucleotides read TGCAGTGCTAGGGCCGGAACAACCTACAATGAGCGGTTCTTC. Translated: CSARAGTTYNERFF.

This clonotype was picked up many times. The chain combines TRBV18 with TRBJ2-3; a weak D match, TRBD2 (5 bases). Trimming took 1 base from V and 11 from J, leaving 19 bases between them. The CDR3 consists of 15 residues. CDR1 KGHSH and CDR2 LQKENI come from the germline V gene. CDR3 sequence: CASSPLGIRGGKQYF. Here the CDR3 DNA reads TGTGCCAGCTCACCACTTGGAATACGGGGTGGTAAGCAGTATTTT.

This clonotype was found many times. The V gene is TRBV20-1, the J gene TRBJ2-2; D is undetermined. The CDR3 has 12 residues. CDR1 DFQATT and CDR2 SNEGSKA come from the germline V gene (reference sequence). Trimming took off 3 bases at V and 4 bases at J, with 6 bases between the two ends. CDR3 residues: CSARVPTGELFF. CDR3 nucleotide sequence: TGCAGTGCTAGGGTCCCCACCGGGGAGCTGTTTTTT.

As concerns this clonotype: Because the CDR3 is missing its conserved closing phenylalanine or tryptophan, this is likely a read error. This rearrangement joins TRBV7-8 to TRBJ1-1; D gene unclear. CDR1 is SGHVS, CDR2 FQNEAQ, per germline. V was trimmed by 3 bases and J by 0 bases, leaving 20 bases between them. CDR3 length: 18 residues. The CDR3 sequence is CASSFLGSSISMNTEAFL. The CDR3 bases are TGTGCCAGCAGCTTTTTGGGCAGCTCGATTTCAATGAACACTGAAGCTTTCCTT.

The V and J genes are TRBV5-4 and TRBJ2-1, with D maybe TRBD2 (6 bases). The CDR3 has 15 amino acids. Germline V lookup: CDR1 SGHNT, CDR2 YYREEE (reference sequence). V gave up 1 base and J gave up 3 bases, with 11 bases separating them. The DNA of the CDR3 is TGTGCCAGCAGCTTGAGGGACTCGATCTACAATGAGCAGTTCTTC. The encoded protein is CASSLRDSIYNEQFF. Full variable domain (remainder filled in from reference TRBV5-4 and TRBJ2-1): ETGVTQSPTHLIKTRGQQVTLRCSSQSGHNTVSWYQQALGQGPQFIFQYYREEENGRGNFPPRFSGLQFPNYSSELNVNALELDDSALYLCASSLRDSIYNEQFFGPGTRLTVL.

The chain links TRBV20-1 to TRBJ2-1; D unresolved. From germline, CDR1 is DFQATT and CDR2 SNEGSKA (reference sequence). Between the trimmed V and J ends, which lost 2 bases and 9 bases, there was a span of 11 bases. The CDR3 is made up of 12 amino acids. The CDR3 DNA reads as TGCAGTGCTAGAAGAGGCCTAAGTGAGCAGTTCTTC. This gives the protein CSARRGLSEQFF.

This clonotype has a count of ten or more. The genes are TRBV2 and TRBJ2-3; D unclear. The germline gives CDR1 SNHLY, CDR2 FYNNEI. The CDR3 length is 14 residues. V was cut by 3 bases and J by 14 bases, with 21 bases left in between. CDR3 sequence: CASSDEPIFSDSYF. Written as DNA, the CDR3 is TGTGCCAGCAGTGATGAACCCATTTTTTCTGACTCGTATTTT.

This clonotype was recorded many times. The chain recombines TRBV6-1 with TRBJ2-7; D may be TRBD1 or TRBD2 (5 bases each). Germline V gives CDR1 MNHNS, CDR2 SASEGT. The CDR3 loop spans 13 amino acids. Deletions cut 5 bases from V and 6 bases from J, with 14 bases between. The CDR3: CASSYRTSFEQYF. For the CDR3, the DNA is TGTGCCAGCAGTTACAGGACTTCTTTCGAGCAGTACTTC.

Many counts were recorded for this clonotype. J is TRBJ1-1 and V is TRBV18; no clear D gene. V gave up 2 bases and J gave up 6 bases, with 10 bases separating them. Germline values: CDR1 KGHSH, CDR2 LQKENI. This CDR3 contains 13 residues. The CDR3 here is CASSPDREAEAFF. CDR3 DNA sequence: TGTGCCAGCTCACCAGATAGGGAGGCTGAAGCTTTCTTT.

This clonotype has ten or more counts. The chain combines TRBV29-1 with TRBJ2-5; D uncertain. Trimming cost V 3 bases and J 4 bases, with 12 bases left between them. Germline CDR1 and CDR2: SQVTM and ANQGSEA. This CDR3 comprises 13 residues. Written as DNA, the CDR3 is TGCAGCGTTGACTGGGGAAAGGGAGAGACCCAGTACTTC. The encoded protein is CSVDWGKGETQYF.

This clonotype was detected many times. This chain connects TRBV18 to TRBJ2-3; 7 bases are shared with TRBD2. Germline-derived CDR1 and CDR2 are KGHSH and LQKENI. This CDR3 comprises 16 residues. V lost 5 bases, J lost 2 bases, and 10 bases stayed unmatched. DNA of the CDR3: TGTGCCAGCTCAGGCGATACTAGCGCCGCCACAGATACGCAGTATTTT. This gives the protein CASSGDTSAATDTQYF.

This clonotype was detected many times. The gene calls are TRBV11-2 and TRBJ2-2, with D possibly matching TRBD1 (5 bases). Trimming removed 2 bases from V and 1 base from J, with 11 bases in between. The length of the CDR3 is 16 residues. Per germline, CDR1 SGHAT and CDR2 FQNNGV. CDR3 protein: CASSLTAGMNTGELFF. The CDR3 DNA sequence: TGTGCCAGCAGCTTAACGGCAGGGATGAACACCGGGGAGCTGTTTTTT. The whole variable domain, filled in from reference TRBV11-2 and TRBJ2-2, reads EAGVAQSPRYKIIEKRQSVAFWCNPISGHATLYWYQQILGQGPKLLIQFQNNGVVDDSQLPKDRFSAERLKGVDSTLKIQPAKLEDSAVYLCASSLTAGMNTGELFFGEGSRLTVL.

Concerning this clonotype itself: This sequence may be a read error, since a much larger clone differs from it by one base. No conserved phenylalanine or tryptophan ends this CDR3, so it is likely a read error. This chain joins TRBV28 and TRBJ2-1; tentative D call: TRBD2 (6 bases). With 7 bases removed from V and 3 bases from J, the gap between germline ends came to 16 bases. CDR1 is MDHEN, CDR2 SYDVKM, per germline. This CDR3 comprises 15 residues. The CDR3 sequence: CASTKLREYYNEQFS. CDR3 coding DNA: TGTGCCAGCACAAAGCTACGGGAGTACTACAATGAGCAGTTCTCC.

This chain links TRBV5-4 with TRBJ2-1, with 13 bases fitting TRBD2. The V gene end was trimmed by 2 bases and the J gene end by 6 bases; junction bases not matched to a gene: 5. From germline, CDR1 is SGHNT and CDR2 YYREEE (reference sequence). The CDR3 totals 16 residues. The CDR3 coding sequence is TGTGCCAGCAGCTTACCGGGACTAGCGGGGATCAATGAGCAGTTCTTC. Its translation is CASSLPGLAGINEQFF.

There are a few counts of this clonotype. In DNA form, the CDR3 reads TGCAGCGTTGGGGGACAGGACACCTCTGGAAACACCATATATTTT. Its translation is CSVGGQDTSGNTIYF. The chain carries TRBV29-1 and TRBJ1-3; 8 bases match TRBD1. This CDR3 is built from 15 residues. Germline V gene sequence: CDR1 SQVTM, CDR2 ANQGSEA. J lost 0 bases, V lost 4 bases, and 5 bases had no gene match.

This clonotype has ten or more counts. This rearrangement joins TRBV5-1 to TRBJ2-1, with 9 bases aligning to TRBD2. Germline CDR1 is SGHRS and CDR2 is YFSETQ. V shed 4 bases and J 6 bases; nucleotides not matched to a gene: 8. This CDR3 spans 15 amino acids. The CDR3 here is CASSQRLAEANEQFF. CDR3 in DNA: TGCGCCAGCAGCCAAAGACTAGCGGAAGCCAATGAGCAGTTCTTC.

Regarding this clonotype: The CDR3 ends on some other residue instead of the conserved phenylalanine or tryptophan, so this is likely a read error. The chain carries TRBV7-9 and TRBJ2-2, with D hard to call. With 1 base removed from V and 0 bases from J, the gap between germline ends came to 3 bases. The V gene's germline CDR1 is SEHNR and CDR2 FQNEAQ (reference sequence). The CDR3 is made up of 14 amino acids. In DNA, the CDR3 is TGTGCCAGCAGCTTAGGCGCGAACACCGGGGAGCTGTTTTCT. Its protein is CASSLGANTGELFS.

This clonotype has only a few counts. The chain recombines TRBV19 with TRBJ1-1; D gene unclear. Trimming took off 8 bases at V and 1 base at J, with 17 bases between the two ends. The germline CDR1 and CDR2 sequences are LNHDA and SQIVND (reference sequence). The CDR3 sequence is 15 residues long. In nucleotides, the CDR3 is TGTGCCAGTGGACGGGCTGATTTTGGGAACACTGAAGCTTTCTTT. It codes for CASGRADFGNTEAFF.

This clonotype came up many times. The chain uses TRBV12-3 or TRBV12-4 and TRBJ1-6; no definite D call. The CDR3 consists of 13 residues. V lost 5 bases to trimming and J lost 10 bases, with 12 bases between them. CDR3 in amino acids: CASSTVDGSPLHF. DNA for the CDR3: TGTGCCAGCAGTACCGTCGACGGGTCACCCCTCCACTTT.

This clonotype was seen many times. V and J are TRBV2 and TRBJ2-7, with 8 bases aligning to TRBD2. This CDR3 has 16 amino acids. In germline, CDR1 is SNHLY, CDR2 FYNNEI. Trimming took 2 bases from V and 2 from J; bases not matched to a gene: 8. CDR3 in DNA: TGTGCCAGCAGTGAAATGTTGGGACTAGTCCCCTACGAGCAGTACTTC. This sequence encodes CASSEMLGLVPYEQYF.

The sample holds many counts of this clonotype. The chain employs TRBV27 and TRBJ2-1; no clear D gene. Trimming removed 6 bases from V and 4 bases from J, with 19 bases in between. Germline CDR1 is MNHEY and CDR2 is SMNVEV (reference sequence). The CDR3 spans 16 residues. DNA for the CDR3: TGTGCCAGCAGCCAATACGGGCACGACCAATACAATGAGCAGTTCTTC. Its protein product is CASSQYGHDQYNEQFF.

At least ten counts were recorded for this clonotype. V gene TRBV27 combines with J gene TRBJ2-7; 8 nucleotides agree with TRBD2. CDR1 is MNHEY and CDR2 is SMNVEV in the germline V gene (reference sequence). V lost 6 bases, J lost 5 bases, and 9 bases stayed unmatched. The CDR3 is made up of 14 amino acids. The CDR3 reads CASRRGGRSDEQYF. The CDR3 DNA follows: TGTGCCAGCAGACGGGGGGGCCGGAGCGACGAGCAGTACTTC.

This clonotype was counted between two and nine times. The chain uses TRBV5-1 and TRBJ2-2, with 10 positions matching TRBD1. Germline assignment: CDR1 SGHRS and CDR2 YFSETQ. This CDR3 region has 15 residues. Trimming removed 6 bases from V and 3 bases from J; junction bases left unmatched: 5. The CDR3 DNA follows: TGCGCCAGCACGGGACAGGGGACGGACACCGGGGAGCTGTTTTTT. Amino acids: CASTGQGTDTGELFF.

This clonotype was seen many times. The chain has TRBV27 and TRBJ2-5; perhaps TRBD2 as D (5 bases). The CDR3 is 15 amino acids. The germline V gene encodes CDR1 MNHEY and CDR2 SMNVEV (reference sequence). Trimming took 0 bases from V and 1 from J, leaving 9 bases between them. CDR3 residues: CASSLSFRGQETQYF. CDR3 coding DNA: TGTGCCAGCAGTTTATCGTTCCGGGGCCAAGAGACCCAGTACTTC.

This clonotype was found a few times. The chain recombines TRBV19 with TRBJ2-2; maybe TRBD2 (5 bases). CDR1 is LNHDA, CDR2 SQIVND, per germline (reference sequence). CDR3 size: 14 residues. Trimming stripped 3 bases from V and 5 bases from J, with 10 bases between. Here the CDR3 reads CASSIRRGTGELFF. CDR3 DNA sequence: TGTGCCAGTAGTATCAGGAGAGGGACCGGGGAGCTGTTTTTT.

Ten or more counts support this clonotype. This chain connects TRBV7-8 to TRBJ2-5, with D tentatively TRBD1 (6 bases). The CDR3 spans 14 residues. V gave up 8 bases and J gave up 3 bases, with 16 bases separating them. The germline V gene encodes CDR1 SGHVS and CDR2 FQNEAQ. The CDR3 reads CASLGAAWEETQYF. In nucleotides, the CDR3 is TGTGCCAGCTTGGGGGCAGCCTGGGAAGAGACCCAGTACTTC.

Many counts were recorded for this clonotype. The chain joins TRBV30 to TRBJ2-6, with D unclear. From germline, CDR1 is GTSNPN and CDR2 SVGIG (reference sequence). The CDR3 spans 16 residues. Trimming took off 2 bases at V and 0 bases at J, with 11 bases between the two ends. CDR3 in amino acids: CAWSRPGFSGANVLTF. The CDR3 nucleotides are TGTGCCTGGAGTCGCCCCGGATTCTCTGGGGCCAACGTCCTGACTTTC. Combining the CDR3 with reference TRBV30 and TRBJ2-6 gives the whole variable domain SQTIHQWPATLVQPVGSPLSLECTVEGTSNPNLYWYRQAAGRGLQLLFYSVGIGQISSEVPQNLSASRPQDRQFILSSKKLLLSDSGFYLCAWSRPGFSGANVLTFGAGSRLTVL.

This clonotype was observed a few times. The chain joins TRBV3-1 to TRBJ2-1; tentative D call: TRBD2 (6 bases). CDR1 LGHDT and CDR2 YNNKEL come from the germline V gene (reference sequence). The CDR3 is 14 amino acids. Trimming cost V 0 bases and J 15 bases, with 18 bases left between them. In nucleotides, the CDR3 is TGTGCCAGCAGCCAAGAGGAGGGTTTCGGGAGTACGTTCTTC. It encodes CASSQEEGFGSTFF.

Points on this clonotype: A much larger clone differs by one base, so this may be a read error. The V call is TRBV6-2 or TRBV6-3, the J call TRBJ2-3, with 10 nucleotides matching TRBD2. Germline assignment: CDR1 MNHEY and CDR2 SVGEGT. The CDR3 spans 16 residues. J lost 3 bases, V lost 6 bases, and 9 bases had no gene match. The CDR3 spells CASRRLAGGGTDTQYF. The DNA of the CDR3 is TGTGCCAGCAGGCGATTAGCGGGAGGTGGGACAGATACGCAGTATTTT.

This clonotype appeared many times. The chain recombines TRBV7-9 with TRBJ2-3; D remains unclear. The germline V and J ends were trimmed by 4 bases and 5 bases, with 13 bases remaining between them. This CDR3 region has 14 residues. Looked up from germline, CDR1 is SEHNR and CDR2 is FQNEAQ (reference sequence). The CDR3 sequence is CASSSEHSGDTQYF. For the CDR3, the DNA is TGTGCCAGCAGCTCCGAGCATTCCGGAGATACGCAGTATTTT.